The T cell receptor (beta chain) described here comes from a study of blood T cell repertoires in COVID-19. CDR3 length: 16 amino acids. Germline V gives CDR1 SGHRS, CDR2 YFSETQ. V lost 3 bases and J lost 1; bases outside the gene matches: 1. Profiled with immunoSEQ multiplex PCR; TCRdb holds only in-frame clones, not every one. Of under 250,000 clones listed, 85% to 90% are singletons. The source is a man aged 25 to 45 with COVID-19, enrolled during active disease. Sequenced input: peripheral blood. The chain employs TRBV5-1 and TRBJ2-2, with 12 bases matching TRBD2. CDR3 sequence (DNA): TGCGCCAGCAGCTGGACTAGCGGGAAGAACACCGGGGAGCTGTTTTTT. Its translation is CASSWTSGKNTGELFF. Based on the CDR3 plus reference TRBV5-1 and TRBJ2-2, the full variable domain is KAGVTQTPRYLIKTRGQQVTLSCSPISGHRSVSWYQQTPGQGLQFLFEYFSETQRNKGNFPGRFSGRQFSNSRSEMNVSTLELGDSALYLCASSWTSGKNTGELFFGEGSRLTVL.